The 3 T cell receptor beta chains in this list originate from one sample, sequenced in a study of cytomegalovirus exposure and HLA in healthy donors. Primers: 60 Vbeta forward and 13 Jbeta reverse. Produced via immunoSEQ multiplex PCR; TCRdb's table is partial and in-frame only. The sample yields some 85,000 clones, 70% to 85% seen once. The sequencing sample was made of PBMCs. All receptors derive from a woman aged 45-65 years in good health and CMV-seronegative.

The J gene is TRBJ1-1, the V gene TRBV11-2; possible D gene TRBD1, 6 bases. Germline CDR1 and CDR2: SGHAT and FQNNGV. The length of the CDR3 is 13 residues. V gave up 0 bases and J gave up 4 bases, with 6 bases separating them. The CDR3 bases are TGTGCCAGCAGCTTAGACAGGGGCACTGAAGCTTTCTTT. Protein product: CASSLDRGTEAFF.

In its sample, this clone was seen once. V gene TRBV5-6 combines with J gene TRBJ1-2; TRBD1 matches at 8 bases. Germline V gene sequence: CDR1 SGHDT, CDR2 YYEEEE. V shed 1 base, J shed 2 bases, and the junction held 7 bases outside the gene matches. The CDR3 is 16 amino acids. Here the CDR3 reads CASSLSRDRSNYGYTF. The CDR3 region has the DNA TGTGCCAGCAGCTTGTCTCGGGACAGGTCAAACTATGGCTACACCTTC. Together with reference TRBV5-6 and TRBJ1-2, the CDR3 gives the full variable domain: DAGVTQSPTHLIKTRGQQVTLRCSPKSGHDTVSWYQQALGQGPQFIFQYYEEEERQRGNFPDRFSGHQFPNYSSELNVNALLLGDSALYLCASSLSRDRSNYGYTFGSGTRLTVV.

This CDR3 is CASRPTAGGDAYEQYF. CDR3 DNA: TGTGCCAGCAGACCCACCGCGGGAGGGGATGCCTACGAGCAGTACTTC. This chain links TRBV28 with TRBJ2-7; 9 nucleotides match TRBD2. V trimming: 6 bases; J trimming: 2 bases; junction bases outside the gene matches: 11. Germline V CDR1 and CDR2: MDHEN, SYDVKM. The CDR3 loop spans 16 amino acids. The full variable domain, with the rest looked up from reference TRBV28 and TRBJ2-7, is DVKVTQSSRYLVKRTGEKVFLECVQDMDHENMFWYRQDPGLGLRLIYFSYDVKMKEKGDIPEGYSVSREKKERFSLILESASTNQTSMYLCASRPTAGGDAYEQYFGPGTRLTVT.